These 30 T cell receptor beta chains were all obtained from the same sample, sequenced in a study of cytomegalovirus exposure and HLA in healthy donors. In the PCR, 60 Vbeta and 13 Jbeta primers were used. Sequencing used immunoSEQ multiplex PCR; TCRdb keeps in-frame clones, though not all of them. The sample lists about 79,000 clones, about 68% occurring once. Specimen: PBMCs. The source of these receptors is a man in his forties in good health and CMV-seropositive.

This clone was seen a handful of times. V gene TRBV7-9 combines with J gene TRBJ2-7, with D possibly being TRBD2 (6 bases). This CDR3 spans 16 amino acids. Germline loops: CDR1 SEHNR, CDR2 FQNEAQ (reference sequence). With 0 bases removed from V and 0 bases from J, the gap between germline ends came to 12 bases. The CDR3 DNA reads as TGTGCCAGCAGCTTAGCGGGAGGCAGCGTCTCCTACGAGCAGTACTTC. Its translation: CASSLAGGSVSYEQYF.

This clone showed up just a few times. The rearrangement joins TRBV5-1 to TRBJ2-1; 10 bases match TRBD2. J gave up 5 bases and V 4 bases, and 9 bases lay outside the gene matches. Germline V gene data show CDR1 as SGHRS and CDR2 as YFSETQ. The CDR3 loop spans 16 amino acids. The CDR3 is CASSPSRGLANNEQFF. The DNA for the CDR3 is TGCGCCAGCAGCCCCTCTAGGGGACTAGCGAACAATGAGCAGTTCTTC.

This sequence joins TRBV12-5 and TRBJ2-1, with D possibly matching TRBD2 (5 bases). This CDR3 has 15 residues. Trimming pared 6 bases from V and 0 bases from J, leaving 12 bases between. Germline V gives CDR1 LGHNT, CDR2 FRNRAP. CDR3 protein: CASGGTRSSYNEQFF. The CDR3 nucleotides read TGTGCTAGTGGGGGAACTAGGAGCTCCTACAATGAGCAGTTCTTC.

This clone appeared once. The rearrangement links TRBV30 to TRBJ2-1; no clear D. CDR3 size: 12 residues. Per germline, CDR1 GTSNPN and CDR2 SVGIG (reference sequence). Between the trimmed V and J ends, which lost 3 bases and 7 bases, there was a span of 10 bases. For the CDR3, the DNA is TGTGCCTGGAGGAAAGTCGGTAATGAGCAGTTCTTC. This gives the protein CAWRKVGNEQFF.

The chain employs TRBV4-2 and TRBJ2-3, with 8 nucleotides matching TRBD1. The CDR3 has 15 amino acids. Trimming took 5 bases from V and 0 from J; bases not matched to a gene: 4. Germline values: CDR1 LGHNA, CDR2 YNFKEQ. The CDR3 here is CASSTGTGSTDTQYF. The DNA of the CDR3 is TGTGCCAGCAGCACCGGGACAGGAAGCACAGATACGCAGTATTTT.

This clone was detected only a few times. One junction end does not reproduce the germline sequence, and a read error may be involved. This CDR3 reads CASTPAGNPPQHF. The CDR3 nucleotides are TGTGCCAGTACCCCAGCGGGGAATCCGCCCCAGCATTTT. This sequence joins TRBV19 and TRBJ1-5, with D hard to call. The CDR3 totals 13 residues. Germline V gene data show CDR1 as LNHDA and CDR2 as SQIVND (reference sequence).

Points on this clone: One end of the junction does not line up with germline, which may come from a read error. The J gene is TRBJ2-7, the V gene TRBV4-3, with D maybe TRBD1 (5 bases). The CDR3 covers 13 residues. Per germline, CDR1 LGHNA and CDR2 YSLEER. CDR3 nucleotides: TGCGCCAGCAGCCAACGCCAGGGCTTGGAGCAGTGCTTC. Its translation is CASSQRQGLEQCF.

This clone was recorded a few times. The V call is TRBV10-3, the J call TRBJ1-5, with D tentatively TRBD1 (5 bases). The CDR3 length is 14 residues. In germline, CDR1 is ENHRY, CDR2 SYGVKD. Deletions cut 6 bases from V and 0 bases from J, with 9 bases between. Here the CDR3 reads CAISRQLSNQPQHF. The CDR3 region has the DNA TGTGCCATCAGCAGACAGCTTAGCAATCAGCCCCAGCATTTT.

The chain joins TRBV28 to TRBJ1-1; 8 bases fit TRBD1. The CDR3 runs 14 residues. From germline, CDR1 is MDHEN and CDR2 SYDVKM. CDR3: CRSVRQGRGTEAFF. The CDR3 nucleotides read TGTCGATCGGTCCGACAGGGGAGGGGCACTGAAGCTTTCTTT.

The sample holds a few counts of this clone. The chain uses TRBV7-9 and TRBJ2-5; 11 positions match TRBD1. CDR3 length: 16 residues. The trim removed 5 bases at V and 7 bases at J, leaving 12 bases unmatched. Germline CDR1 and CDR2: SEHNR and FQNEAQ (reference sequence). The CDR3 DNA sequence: TGTGCCAGCAGCCCTGAGGGGACAGGGGGGACGGGGACCCAGTACTTC. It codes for CASSPEGTGGTGTQYF.

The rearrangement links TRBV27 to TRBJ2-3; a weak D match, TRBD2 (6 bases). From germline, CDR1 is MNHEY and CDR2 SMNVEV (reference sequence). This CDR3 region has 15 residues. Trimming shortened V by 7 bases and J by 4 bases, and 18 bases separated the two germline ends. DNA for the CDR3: TGTGCCAGCACCGACGACGGGAGAGGGTCAGATACGCAGTATTTT. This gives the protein CASTDDGRGSDTQYF.

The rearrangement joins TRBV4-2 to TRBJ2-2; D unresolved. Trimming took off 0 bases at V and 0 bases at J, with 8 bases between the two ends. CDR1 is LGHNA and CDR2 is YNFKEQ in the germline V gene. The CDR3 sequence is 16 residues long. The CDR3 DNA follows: TGTGCCAGCAGCCAAGAACTCGGAGCGAACACCGGGGAGCTGTTTTTT. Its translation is CASSQELGANTGELFF.

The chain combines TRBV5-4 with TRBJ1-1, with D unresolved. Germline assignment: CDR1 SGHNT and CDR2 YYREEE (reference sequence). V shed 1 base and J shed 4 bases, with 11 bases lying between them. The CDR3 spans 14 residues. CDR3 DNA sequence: TGTGCCAGCAGCTTGCGGCCCGAGGGCACTGAAGCTTTCTTT. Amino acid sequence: CASSLRPEGTEAFF.

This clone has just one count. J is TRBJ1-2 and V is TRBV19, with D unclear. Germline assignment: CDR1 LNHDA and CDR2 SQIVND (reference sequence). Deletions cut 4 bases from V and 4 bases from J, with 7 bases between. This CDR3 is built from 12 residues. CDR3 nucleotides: TGTGCCAGTAGTACGGTCGCCTATGGCTACACCTTC. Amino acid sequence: CASSTVAYGYTF.

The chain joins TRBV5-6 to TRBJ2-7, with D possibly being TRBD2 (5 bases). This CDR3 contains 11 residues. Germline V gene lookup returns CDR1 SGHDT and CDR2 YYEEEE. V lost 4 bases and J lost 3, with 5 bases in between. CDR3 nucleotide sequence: TGTGCCAGCAGCCGGGACTACGAGCAGTACTTC. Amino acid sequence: CASSRDYEQYF.

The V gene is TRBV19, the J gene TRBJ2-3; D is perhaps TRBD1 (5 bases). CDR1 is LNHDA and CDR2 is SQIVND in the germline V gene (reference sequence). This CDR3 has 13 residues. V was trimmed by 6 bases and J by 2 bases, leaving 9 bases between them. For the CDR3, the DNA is TGTGCCAGTAGGTCAGGGCACACAGATACGCAGTATTTT. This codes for CASRSGHTDTQYF.

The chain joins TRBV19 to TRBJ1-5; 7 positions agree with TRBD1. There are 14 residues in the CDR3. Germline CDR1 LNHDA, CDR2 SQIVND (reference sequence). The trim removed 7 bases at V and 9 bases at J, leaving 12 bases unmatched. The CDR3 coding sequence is TGTGCCAGTACCTCTGAGGGGGCCCAGGGGCCCCAGCATTTT. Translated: CASTSEGAQGPQHF.

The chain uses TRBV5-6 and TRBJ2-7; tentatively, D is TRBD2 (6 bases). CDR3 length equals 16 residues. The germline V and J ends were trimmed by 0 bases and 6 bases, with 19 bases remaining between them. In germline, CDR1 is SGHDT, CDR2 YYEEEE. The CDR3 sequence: CASSLAGGTAYVEQYF. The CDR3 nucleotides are TGTGCCAGCAGCTTGGCCGGCGGGACCGCATACGTCGAGCAGTACTTC.

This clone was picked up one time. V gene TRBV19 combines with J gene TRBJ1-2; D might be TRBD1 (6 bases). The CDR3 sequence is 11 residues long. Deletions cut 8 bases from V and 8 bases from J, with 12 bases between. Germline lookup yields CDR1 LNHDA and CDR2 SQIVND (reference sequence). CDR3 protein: CASFTGRGYTF. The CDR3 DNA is TGTGCCAGTTTTACAGGGCGAGGCTACACCTTC.

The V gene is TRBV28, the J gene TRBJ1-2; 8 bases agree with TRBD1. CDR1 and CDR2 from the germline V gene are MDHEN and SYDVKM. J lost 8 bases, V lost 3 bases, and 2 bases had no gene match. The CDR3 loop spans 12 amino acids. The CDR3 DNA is TGTGCCAGCAGTTTCAGGGGGCAAGGCTACACCTTC. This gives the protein CASSFRGQGYTF.

DNA for the CDR3: TGTGCCAGCAGCCCAGAAATGGGCACTGGGGCCAACGTCCTGACTTTC. This encodes CASSPEMGTGANVLTF. The chain joins TRBV27 to TRBJ2-6; D unclear. V gave up 6 bases and J gave up 2 bases, with 14 bases separating them. CDR3 length: 16 amino acids. CDR1 MNHEY and CDR2 SMNVEV come from the germline V gene (reference sequence).

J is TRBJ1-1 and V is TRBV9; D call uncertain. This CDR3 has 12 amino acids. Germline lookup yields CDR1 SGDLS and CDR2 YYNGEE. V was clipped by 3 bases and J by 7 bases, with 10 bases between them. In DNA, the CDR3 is TGTGCCAGCAGCGGAACAAATGGTGAAGCTTTCTTT. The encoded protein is CASSGTNGEAFF.

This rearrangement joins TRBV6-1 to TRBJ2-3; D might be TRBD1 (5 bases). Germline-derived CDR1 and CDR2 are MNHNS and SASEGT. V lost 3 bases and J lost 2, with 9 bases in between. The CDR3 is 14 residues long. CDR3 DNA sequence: TGTGCCAGCAGTGAGGGGCTGGTCACAGATACGCAGTATTTT. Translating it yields CASSEGLVTDTQYF.

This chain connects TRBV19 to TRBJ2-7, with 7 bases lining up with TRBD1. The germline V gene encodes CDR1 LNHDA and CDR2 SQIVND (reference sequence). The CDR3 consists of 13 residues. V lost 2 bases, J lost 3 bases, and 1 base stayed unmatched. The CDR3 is CASSIRTGYEQYF. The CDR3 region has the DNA TGTGCCAGTAGTATACGGACAGGCTACGAGCAGTACTTC.

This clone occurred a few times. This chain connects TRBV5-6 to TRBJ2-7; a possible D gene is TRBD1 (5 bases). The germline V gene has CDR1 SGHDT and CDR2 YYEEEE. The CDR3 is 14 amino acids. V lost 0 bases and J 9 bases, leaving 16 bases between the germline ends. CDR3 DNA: TGTGCCAGCAGCTTGGTCGGGCAGGGCTCTCCGCAGTACTTC. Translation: CASSLVGQGSPQYF.

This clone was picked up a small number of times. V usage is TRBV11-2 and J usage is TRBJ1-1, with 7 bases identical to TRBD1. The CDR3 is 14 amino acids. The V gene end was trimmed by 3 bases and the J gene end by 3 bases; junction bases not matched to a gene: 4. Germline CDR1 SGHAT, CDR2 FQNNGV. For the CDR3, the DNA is TGTGCCAGCAGCTTCAACAGGGGAGACACTGAAGCTTTCTTT. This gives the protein CASSFNRGDTEAFF.

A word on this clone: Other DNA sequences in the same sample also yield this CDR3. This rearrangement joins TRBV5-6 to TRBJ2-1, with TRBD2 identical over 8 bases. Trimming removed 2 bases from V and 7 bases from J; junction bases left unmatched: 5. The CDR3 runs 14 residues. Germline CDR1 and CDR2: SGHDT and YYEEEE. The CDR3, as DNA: TGTGCCAGCAGCTTCGGCGGGAGGATTAATGAGCAGTTCTTC. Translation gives CASSFGGRINEQFF. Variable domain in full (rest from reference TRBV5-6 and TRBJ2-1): DAGVTQSPTHLIKTRGQQVTLRCSPKSGHDTVSWYQQALGQGPQFIFQYYEEEERQRGNFPDRFSGHQFPNYSSELNVNALLLGDSALYLCASSFGGRINEQFFGPGTRLTVL.

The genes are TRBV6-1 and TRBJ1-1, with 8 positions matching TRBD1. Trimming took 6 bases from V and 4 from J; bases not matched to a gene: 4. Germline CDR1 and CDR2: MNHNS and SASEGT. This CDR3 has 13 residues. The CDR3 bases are TGTGCCAGCAGAGCAGGGGGCTCCACTGAAGCTTTCTTT. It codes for CASRAGGSTEAFF.

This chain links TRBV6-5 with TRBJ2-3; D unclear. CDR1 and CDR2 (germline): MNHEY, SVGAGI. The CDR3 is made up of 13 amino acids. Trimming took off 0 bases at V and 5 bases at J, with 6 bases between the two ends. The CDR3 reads CASSYSSQDTQYF. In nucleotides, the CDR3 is TGTGCCAGCAGTTACTCGAGTCAAGATACGCAGTATTTT.

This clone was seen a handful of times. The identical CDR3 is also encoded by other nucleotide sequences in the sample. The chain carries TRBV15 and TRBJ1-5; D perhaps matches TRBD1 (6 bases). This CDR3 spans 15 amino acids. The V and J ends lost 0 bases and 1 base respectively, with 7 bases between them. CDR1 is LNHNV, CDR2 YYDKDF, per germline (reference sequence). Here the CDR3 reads CATSRDRGSNQPQHF. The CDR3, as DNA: TGTGCCACCAGCAGAGACAGGGGAAGCAATCAGCCCCAGCATTTT.